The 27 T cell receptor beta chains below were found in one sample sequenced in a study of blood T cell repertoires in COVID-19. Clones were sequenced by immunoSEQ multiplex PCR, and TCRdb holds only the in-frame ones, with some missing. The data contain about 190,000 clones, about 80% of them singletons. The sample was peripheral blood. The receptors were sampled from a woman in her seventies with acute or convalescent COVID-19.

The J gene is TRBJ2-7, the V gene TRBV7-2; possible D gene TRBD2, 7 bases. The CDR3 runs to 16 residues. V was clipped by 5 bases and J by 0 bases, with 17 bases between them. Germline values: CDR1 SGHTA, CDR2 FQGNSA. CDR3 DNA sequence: TGTGCCAGCAGCCCCCGGGGGGCTGCAATCTCCTACGAGCAGTACTTC. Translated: CASSPRGAAISYEQYF.

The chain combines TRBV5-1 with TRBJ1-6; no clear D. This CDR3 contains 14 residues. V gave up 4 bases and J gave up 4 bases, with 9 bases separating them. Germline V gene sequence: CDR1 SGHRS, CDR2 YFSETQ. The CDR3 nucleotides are TGCGCCAGCAGCCTAGATCTTTATAATTCACCCCTCCACTTT. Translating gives CASSLDLYNSPLHF.

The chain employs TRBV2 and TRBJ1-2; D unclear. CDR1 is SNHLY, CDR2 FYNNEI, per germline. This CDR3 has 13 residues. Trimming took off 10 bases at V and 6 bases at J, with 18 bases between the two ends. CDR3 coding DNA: TGTGCCATAACCGTTCATCGGTCTAATGGCTACACCTTC. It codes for CAITVHRSNGYTF. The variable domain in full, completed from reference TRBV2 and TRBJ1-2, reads EPEVTQTPSHQVTQMGQEVILRCVPISNHLYFYWYRQILGQKVEFLVSFYNNEISEKSEIFDDQFSVERPDGSNFTLKIRSTKLEDSAMYFCAITVHRSNGYTFGSGTRLTVV.

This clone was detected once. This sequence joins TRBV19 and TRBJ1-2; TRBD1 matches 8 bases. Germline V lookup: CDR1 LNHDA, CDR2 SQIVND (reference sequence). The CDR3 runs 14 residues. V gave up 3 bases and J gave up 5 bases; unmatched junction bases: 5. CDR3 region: CASSIGTGAYGYTF. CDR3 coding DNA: TGTGCCAGTAGTATTGGGACAGGAGCATATGGCTACACCTTC.

CDR3: CASSFLGQGDPGNTEAFF. Written as DNA, the CDR3 is TGCGCCAGCAGCTTCCTAGGACAGGGCGATCCAGGGAACACTGAAGCTTTCTTT. The V and J genes are TRBV5-1 and TRBJ1-1, with 8 bases matching TRBD1. Germline CDR1 is SGHRS and CDR2 is YFSETQ. The CDR3 length is 18 residues. The V gene end was trimmed by 2 bases and the J gene end by 1 base; junction bases not matched to a gene: 13. The full variable domain, rest sourced from reference TRBV5-1 and TRBJ1-1, is KAGVTQTPRYLIKTRGQQVTLSCSPISGHRSVSWYQQTPGQGLQFLFEYFSETQRNKGNFPGRFSGRQFSNSRSEMNVSTLELGDSALYLCASSFLGQGDPGNTEAFFGQGTRLTVV.

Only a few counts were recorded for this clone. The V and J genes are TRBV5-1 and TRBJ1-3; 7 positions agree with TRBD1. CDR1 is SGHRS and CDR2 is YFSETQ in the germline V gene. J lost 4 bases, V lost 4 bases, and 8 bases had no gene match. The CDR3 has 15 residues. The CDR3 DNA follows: TGCGCCAGCAGCCCGAACAGGGGAGGAGGAAACACCATATATTTT. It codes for CASSPNRGGGNTIYF.

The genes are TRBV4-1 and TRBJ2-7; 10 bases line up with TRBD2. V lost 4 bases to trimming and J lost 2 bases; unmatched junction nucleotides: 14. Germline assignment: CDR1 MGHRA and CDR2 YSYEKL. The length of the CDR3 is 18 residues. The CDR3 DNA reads TGCGCCAGCAGCCCCGAAGACAATCTAGCGGGAGTTCCCTACGAGCAGTACTTC. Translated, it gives CASSPEDNLAGVPYEQYF.

The CDR3 nucleotides read TGCGCCAGCAGTAGGGACAGGGCTGACACCGGGGAGCTGTTTTTT. Residues: CASSRDRADTGELFF. This chain joins TRBV5-1 and TRBJ2-2; 9 nucleotides agree with TRBD1. Trimming at V came to 5 bases and at J to 3 bases, leaving 5 bases not matched to a gene. Per germline, CDR1 SGHRS and CDR2 YFSETQ. The length of the CDR3 is 15 residues.

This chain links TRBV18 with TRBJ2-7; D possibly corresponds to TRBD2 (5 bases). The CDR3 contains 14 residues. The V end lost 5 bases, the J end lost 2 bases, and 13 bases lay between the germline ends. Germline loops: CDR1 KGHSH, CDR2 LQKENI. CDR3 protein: CASSATSATYEQYF. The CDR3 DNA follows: TGTGCCAGCTCAGCTACTAGTGCTACCTACGAGCAGTACTTC.

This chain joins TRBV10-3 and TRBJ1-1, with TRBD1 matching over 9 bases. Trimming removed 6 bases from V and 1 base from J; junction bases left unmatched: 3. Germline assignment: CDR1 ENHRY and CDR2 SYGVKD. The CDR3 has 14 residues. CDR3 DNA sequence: TGTGCCATCAGCACACAGGGGGCGAACACTGAAGCTTTCTTT. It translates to CAISTQGANTEAFF.

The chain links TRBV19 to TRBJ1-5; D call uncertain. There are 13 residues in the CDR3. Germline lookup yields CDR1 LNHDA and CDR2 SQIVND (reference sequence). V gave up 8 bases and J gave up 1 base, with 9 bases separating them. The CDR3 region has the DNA TGTGCCAGTCGGGGAAACAGCAATCAGCCCCAGCATTTT. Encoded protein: CASRGNSNQPQHF.

The CDR3 reads CSVGPRESYNEQFF. The CDR3 coding sequence is TGCAGCGTTGGACCTCGGGAGTCCTACAATGAGCAGTTCTTC. The chain uses TRBV29-1 and TRBJ2-1; TRBD2 is a possible D gene (6 bases). Between the trimmed V and J ends, which lost 4 bases and 1 base, there was a span of 11 bases. The CDR3 length is 14 residues. Germline CDR1 is SQVTM and CDR2 is ANQGSEA.

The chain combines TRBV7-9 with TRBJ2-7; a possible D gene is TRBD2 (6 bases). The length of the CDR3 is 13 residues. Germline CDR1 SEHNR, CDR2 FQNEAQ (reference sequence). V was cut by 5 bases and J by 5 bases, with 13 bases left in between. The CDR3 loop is CASSRGTSHEQYF. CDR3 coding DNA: TGTGCCAGCAGCCGGGGGACCTCTCACGAGCAGTACTTC.

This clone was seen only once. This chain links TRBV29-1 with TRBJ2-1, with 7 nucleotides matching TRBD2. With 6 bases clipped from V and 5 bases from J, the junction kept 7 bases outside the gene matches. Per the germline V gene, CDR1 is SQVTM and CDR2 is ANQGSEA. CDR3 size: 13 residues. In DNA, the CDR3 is TGCAGCGTGGCTCCGAGCGGGGACAATGAGCAGTTCTTC. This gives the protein CSVAPSGDNEQFF.

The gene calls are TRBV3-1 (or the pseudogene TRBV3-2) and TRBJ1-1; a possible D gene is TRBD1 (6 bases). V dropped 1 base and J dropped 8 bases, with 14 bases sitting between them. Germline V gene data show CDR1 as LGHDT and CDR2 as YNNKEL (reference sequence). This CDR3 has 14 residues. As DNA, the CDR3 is TGTGCCAGCAGCCAAGCCAGGGGTCGCTGGGAAGCTTTCTTT. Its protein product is CASSQARGRWEAFF.

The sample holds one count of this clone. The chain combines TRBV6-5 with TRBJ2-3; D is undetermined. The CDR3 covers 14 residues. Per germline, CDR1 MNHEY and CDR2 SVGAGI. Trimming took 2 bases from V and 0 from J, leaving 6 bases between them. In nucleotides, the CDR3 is TGTGCCAGCAGTTACCGGTTTAGCACAGATACGCAGTATTTT. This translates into CASSYRFSTDTQYF.

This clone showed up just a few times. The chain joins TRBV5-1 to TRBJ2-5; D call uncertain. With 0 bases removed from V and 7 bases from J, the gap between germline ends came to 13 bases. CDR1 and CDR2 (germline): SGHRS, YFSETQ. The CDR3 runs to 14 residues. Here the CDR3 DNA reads TGCGCCAGCAGCTTGGTGGTGGGCTCCGGGACCCAGTACTTC. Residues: CASSLVVGSGTQYF.

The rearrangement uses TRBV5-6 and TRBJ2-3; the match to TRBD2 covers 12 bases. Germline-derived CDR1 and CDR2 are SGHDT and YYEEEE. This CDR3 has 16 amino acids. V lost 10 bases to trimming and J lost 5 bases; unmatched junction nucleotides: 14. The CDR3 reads CASTPSGRAGRDTQYF. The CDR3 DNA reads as TGTGCCTCTACTCCTAGCGGGAGGGCCGGGAGAGATACGCAGTATTTT.

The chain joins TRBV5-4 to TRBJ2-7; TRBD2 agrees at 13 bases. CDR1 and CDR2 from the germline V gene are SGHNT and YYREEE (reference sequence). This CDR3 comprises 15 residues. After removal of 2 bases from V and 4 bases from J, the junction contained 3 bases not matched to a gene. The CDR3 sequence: CASSFRLAGGYEQYF. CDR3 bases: TGTGCCAGCAGCTTTCGACTAGCGGGGGGATACGAGCAGTACTTC.

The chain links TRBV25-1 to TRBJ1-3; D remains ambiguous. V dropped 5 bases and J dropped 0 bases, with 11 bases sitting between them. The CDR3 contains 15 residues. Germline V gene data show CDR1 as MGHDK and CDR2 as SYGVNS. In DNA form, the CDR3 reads TGTGCCAGCAGTACCCAGGCCACCTCTGGAAACACCATATATTTT. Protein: CASSTQATSGNTIYF.

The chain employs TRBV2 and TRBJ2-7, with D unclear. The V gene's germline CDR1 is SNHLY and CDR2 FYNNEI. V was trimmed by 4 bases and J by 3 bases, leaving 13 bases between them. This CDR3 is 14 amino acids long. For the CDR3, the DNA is TGTGCCAGCAGTGTTTCTCGACTTAACTACGAGCAGTACTTC. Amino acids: CASSVSRLNYEQYF.

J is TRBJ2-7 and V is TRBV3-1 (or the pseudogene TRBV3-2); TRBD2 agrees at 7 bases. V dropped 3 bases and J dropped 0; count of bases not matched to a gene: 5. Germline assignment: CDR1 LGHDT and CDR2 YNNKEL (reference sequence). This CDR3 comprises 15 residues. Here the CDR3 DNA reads TGTGCCAGCAGCCATCGGCGGGAGCTCTCCTACGAGCAGTACTTC. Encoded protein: CASSHRRELSYEQYF.

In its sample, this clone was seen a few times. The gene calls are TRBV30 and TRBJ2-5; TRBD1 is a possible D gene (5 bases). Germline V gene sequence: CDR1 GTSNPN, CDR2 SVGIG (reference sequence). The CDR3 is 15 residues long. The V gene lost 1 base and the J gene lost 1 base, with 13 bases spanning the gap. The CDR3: CAWSGKTGLQETQYF. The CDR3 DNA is TGTGCCTGGAGTGGAAAAACAGGTCTCCAAGAGACCCAGTACTTC.

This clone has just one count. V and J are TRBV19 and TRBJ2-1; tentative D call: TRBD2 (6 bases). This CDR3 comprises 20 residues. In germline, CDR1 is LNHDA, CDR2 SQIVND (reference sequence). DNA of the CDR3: TGTGCGACTAGATCGATTCGGTCTTCTACGGCCTTAAACTCCTACAATGAGCAGTTCTTC. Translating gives CATRSIRSSTALNSYNEQFF.

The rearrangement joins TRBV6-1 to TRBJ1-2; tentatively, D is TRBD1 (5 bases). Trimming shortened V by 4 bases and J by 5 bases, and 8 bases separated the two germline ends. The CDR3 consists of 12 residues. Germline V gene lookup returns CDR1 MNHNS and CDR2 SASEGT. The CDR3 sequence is CASSGRGYGYTF. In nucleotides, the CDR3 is TGTGCCAGCAGTGGGAGGGGATATGGCTACACCTTC.

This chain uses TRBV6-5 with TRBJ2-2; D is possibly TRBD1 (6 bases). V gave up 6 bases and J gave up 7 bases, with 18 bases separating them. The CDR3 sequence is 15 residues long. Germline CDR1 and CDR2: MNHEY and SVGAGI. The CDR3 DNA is TGTGCCAGCAGGGGGACCGTGAGGACAGACGGGGAGCTGTTTTTT. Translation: CASRGTVRTDGELFF.

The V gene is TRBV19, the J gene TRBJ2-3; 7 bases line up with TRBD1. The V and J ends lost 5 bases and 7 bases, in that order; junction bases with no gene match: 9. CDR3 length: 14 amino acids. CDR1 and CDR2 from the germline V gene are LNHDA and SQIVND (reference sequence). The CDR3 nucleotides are TGTGCCAGTAGTCAATCAAACAGGGGATATACGCAGTATTTT. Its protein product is CASSQSNRGYTQYF.